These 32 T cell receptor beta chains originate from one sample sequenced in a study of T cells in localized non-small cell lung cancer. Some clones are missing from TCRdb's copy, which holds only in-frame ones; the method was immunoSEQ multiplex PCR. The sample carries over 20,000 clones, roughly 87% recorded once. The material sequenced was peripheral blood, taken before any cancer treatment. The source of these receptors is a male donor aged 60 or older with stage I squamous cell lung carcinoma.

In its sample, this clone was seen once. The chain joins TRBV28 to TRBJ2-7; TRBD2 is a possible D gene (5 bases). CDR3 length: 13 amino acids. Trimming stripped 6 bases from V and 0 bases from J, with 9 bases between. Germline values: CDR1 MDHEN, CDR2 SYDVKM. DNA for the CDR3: TGTGCCAGCAGCTTAGGGAGCTCCTACGAGCAGTACTTC. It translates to CASSLGSSYEQYF.

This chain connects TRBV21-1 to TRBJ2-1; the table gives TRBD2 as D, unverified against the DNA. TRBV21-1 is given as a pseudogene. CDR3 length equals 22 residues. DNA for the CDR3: TGTGCCAGCAGCAAAAAGCCAGGCGCCCGGGAGACTTTACCGTCCTCCTACAATGAGCAGTTCTTC. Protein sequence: CASSKKPGARETLPSSYNEQFF.

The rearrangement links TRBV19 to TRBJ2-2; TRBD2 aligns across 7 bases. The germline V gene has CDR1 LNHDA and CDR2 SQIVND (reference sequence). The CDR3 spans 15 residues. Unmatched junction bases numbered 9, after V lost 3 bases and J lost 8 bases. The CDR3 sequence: CASSIGGRGKGELFF. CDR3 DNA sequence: TGTGCCAGTAGTATCGGCGGGAGAGGGAAGGGGGAGCTGTTTTTT.

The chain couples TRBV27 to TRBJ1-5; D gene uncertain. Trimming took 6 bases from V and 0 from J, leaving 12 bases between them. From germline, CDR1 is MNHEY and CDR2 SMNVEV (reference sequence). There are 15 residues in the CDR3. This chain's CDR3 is CASSPGRTSNQPQHF. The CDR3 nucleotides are TGTGCCAGCAGCCCTGGGAGAACTAGCAATCAGCCCCAGCATTTT.

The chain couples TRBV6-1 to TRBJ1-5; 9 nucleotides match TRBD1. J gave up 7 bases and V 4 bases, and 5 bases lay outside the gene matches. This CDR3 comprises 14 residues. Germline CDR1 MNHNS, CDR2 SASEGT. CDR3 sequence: CASSGGTGRQPQHF. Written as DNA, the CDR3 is TGTGCCAGCAGTGGTGGGACAGGGAGGCAGCCCCAGCATTTT.

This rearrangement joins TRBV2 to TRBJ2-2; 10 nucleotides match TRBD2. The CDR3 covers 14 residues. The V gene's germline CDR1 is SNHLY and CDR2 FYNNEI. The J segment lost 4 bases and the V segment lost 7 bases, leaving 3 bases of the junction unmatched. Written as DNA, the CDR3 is TGTGCCAGCAAGGGACTAGCGTCCACCGGGGAGCTGTTTTTT. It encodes CASKGLASTGELFF.

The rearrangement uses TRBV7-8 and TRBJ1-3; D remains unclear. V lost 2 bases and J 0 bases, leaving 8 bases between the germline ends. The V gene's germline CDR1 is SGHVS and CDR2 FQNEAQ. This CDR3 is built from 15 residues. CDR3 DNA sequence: TGTGCCAGCAGCTTAATCCATGACTCTGGAAACACCATATATTTT. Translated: CASSLIHDSGNTIYF.

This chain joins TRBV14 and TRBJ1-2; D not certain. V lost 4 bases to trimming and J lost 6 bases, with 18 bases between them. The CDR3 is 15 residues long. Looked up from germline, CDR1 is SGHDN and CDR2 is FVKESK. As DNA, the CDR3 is TGTGCCAGCAGCCCCCACGCGGCAGTCACGAATGGCTACACCTTC. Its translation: CASSPHAAVTNGYTF.

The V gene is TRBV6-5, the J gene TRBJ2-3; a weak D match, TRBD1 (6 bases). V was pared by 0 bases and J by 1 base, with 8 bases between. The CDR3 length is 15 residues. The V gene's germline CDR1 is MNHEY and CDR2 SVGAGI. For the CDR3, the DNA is TGTGCCAGCAGTTACTCGGGACAAGGCACAGATACGCAGTATTTT. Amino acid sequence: CASSYSGQGTDTQYF.

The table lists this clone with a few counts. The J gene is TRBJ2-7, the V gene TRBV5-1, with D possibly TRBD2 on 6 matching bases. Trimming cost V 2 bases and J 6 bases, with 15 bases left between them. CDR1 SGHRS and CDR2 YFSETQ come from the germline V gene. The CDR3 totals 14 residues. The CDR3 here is CASSLPGEASEQYF. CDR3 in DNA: TGCGCCAGCAGCTTACCGGGAGAAGCAAGCGAGCAGTACTTC.

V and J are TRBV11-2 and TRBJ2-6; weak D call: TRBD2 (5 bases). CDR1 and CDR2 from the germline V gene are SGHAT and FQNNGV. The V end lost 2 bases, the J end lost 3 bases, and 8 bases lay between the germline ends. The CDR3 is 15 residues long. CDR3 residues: CASSLIRGGANVLTF. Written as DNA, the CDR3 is TGTGCCAGCAGCTTAATCCGGGGTGGGGCCAACGTCCTGACTTTC.

The CDR3 loop reads CASSKLSGGYNEQFF. The CDR3 DNA sequence: TGTGCCAGCAGTAAATTAAGCGGGGGCTACAATGAGCAGTTCTTC. The V call is TRBV27, the J call TRBJ2-1; 8 nucleotides align to TRBD2. V trimming: 5 bases; J trimming: 3 bases; junction bases outside the gene matches: 6. Looked up from germline, CDR1 is MNHEY and CDR2 is SMNVEV (reference sequence). The CDR3 spans 15 residues.

The CDR3 protein is CASKGDRASNQPQHF. CDR3 DNA sequence: TGTGCCAGCAAGGGGGACAGGGCTAGCAATCAGCCCCAGCATTTT. The rearrangement joins TRBV2 to TRBJ1-5; 9 bases agree with TRBD1. The CDR3 sequence is 15 residues long. V lost 7 bases to trimming and J lost 0 bases; unmatched junction nucleotides: 4. Per germline, CDR1 SNHLY and CDR2 FYNNEI.

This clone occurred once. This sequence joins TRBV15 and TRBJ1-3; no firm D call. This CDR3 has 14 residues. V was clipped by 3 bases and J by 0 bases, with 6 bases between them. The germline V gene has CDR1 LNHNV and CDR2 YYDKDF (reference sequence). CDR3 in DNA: TGTGCCACCAGCAGGCAGAGCTCTGGAAACACCATATATTTT. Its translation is CATSRQSSGNTIYF.

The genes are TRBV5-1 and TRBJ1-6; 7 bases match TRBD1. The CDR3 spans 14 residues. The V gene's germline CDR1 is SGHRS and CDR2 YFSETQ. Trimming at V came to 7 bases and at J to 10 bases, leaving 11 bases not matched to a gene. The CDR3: CASDPWGQRSPLHF. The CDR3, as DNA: TGCGCCAGCGACCCTTGGGGACAGCGATCACCCCTCCACTTT.

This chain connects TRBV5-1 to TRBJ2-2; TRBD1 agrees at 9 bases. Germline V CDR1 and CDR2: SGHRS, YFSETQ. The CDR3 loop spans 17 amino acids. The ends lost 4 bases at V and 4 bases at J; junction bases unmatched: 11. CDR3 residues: CASSPGDRARATGELFF. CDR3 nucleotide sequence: TGCGCCAGCAGCCCGGGGGACAGGGCTCGAGCCACCGGGGAGCTGTTTTTT.

The CDR3 is CATSSDDPGELFF. The CDR3 nucleotides read TGTGCCACCTCCTCGGACGACCCCGGGGAGCTGTTTTTT. J is TRBJ2-2 and V is TRBV15; the D is unclear. The CDR3 has 13 residues. V dropped 8 bases and J dropped 6 bases, with 13 bases sitting between them. In germline, CDR1 is LNHNV, CDR2 YYDKDF (reference sequence).

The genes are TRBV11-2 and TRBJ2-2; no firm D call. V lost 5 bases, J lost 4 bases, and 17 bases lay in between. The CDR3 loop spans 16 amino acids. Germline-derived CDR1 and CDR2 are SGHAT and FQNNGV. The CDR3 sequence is CASSSYPVSATGELFF. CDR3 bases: TGTGCCAGCAGCAGCTACCCGGTTAGTGCCACCGGGGAGCTGTTTTTT.

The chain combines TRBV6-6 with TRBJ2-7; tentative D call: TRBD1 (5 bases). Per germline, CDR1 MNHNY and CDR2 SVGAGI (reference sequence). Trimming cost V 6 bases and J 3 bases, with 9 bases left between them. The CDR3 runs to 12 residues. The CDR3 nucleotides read TGTGCCAGCAGGTCGACAGTCTACGAGCAGTACTTC. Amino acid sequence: CASRSTVYEQYF.

CDR3: CASSKKGVNHEQYF. CDR3 bases: TGTGCCAGTAGTAAGAAGGGAGTGAATCACGAGCAGTACTTC. J is TRBJ2-7 and V is TRBV19; D perhaps matches TRBD2 (5 bases). Between the trimmed V and J ends, which lost 4 bases and 5 bases, there was a span of 15 bases. The CDR3 has 14 residues. The germline V gene has CDR1 LNHDA and CDR2 SQIVND (reference sequence).

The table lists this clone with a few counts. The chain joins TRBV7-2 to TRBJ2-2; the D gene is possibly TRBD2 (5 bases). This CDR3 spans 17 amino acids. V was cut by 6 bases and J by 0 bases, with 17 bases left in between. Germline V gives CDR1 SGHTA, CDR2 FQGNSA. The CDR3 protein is CASRDSPRVANTGELFF. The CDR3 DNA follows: TGTGCCAGCAGGGACTCCCCTCGAGTAGCGAACACCGGGGAGCTGTTTTTT.

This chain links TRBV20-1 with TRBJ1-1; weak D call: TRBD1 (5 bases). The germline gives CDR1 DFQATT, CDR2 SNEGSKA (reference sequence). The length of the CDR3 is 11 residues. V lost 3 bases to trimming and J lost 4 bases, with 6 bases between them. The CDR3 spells CSARGPTEAFF. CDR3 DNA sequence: TGCAGTGCTAGGGGGCCCACTGAAGCTTTCTTT.

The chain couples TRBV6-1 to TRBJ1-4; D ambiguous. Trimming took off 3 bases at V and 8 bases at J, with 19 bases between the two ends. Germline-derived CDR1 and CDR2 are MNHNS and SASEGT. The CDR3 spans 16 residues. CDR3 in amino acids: CASSDNGYGWEEKLFF. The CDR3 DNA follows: TGTGCCAGCAGTGACAACGGATATGGATGGGAAGAAAAACTGTTTTTT.

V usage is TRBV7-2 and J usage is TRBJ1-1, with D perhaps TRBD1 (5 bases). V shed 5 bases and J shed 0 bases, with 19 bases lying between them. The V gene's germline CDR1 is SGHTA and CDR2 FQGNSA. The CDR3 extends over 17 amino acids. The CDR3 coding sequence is TGTGCCAGCAGCATTGGGGGTAGACGGAGGTTGAACACTGAAGCTTTCTTT. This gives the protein CASSIGGRRRLNTEAFF.

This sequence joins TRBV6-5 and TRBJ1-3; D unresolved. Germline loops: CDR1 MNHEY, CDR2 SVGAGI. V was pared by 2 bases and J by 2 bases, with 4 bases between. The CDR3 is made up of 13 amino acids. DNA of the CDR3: TGTGCCAGCAGTTACGGGACTGGAAACACCATATATTTT. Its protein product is CASSYGTGNTIYF.

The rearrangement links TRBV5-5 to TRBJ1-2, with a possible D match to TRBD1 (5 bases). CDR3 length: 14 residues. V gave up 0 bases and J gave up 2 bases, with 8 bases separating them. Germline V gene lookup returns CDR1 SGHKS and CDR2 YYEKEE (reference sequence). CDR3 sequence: CASSLVTANYGYTF. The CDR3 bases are TGTGCCAGCAGCTTGGTGACAGCCAACTATGGCTACACCTTC.

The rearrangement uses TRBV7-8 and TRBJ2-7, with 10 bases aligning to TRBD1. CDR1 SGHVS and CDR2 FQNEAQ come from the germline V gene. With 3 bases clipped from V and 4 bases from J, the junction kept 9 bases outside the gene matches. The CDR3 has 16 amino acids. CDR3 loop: CASSFTSGTGEYEQYF. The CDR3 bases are TGTGCCAGCAGCTTCACTTCCGGGACAGGGGAATACGAGCAGTACTTC.

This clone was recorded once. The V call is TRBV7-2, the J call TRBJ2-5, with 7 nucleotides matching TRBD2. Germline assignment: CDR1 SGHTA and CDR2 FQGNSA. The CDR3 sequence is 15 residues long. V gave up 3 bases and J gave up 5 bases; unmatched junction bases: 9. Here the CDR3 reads CASSLGTTLRETQYF. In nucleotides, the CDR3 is TGTGCCAGCAGCTTGGGGACTACCCTGAGGGAGACCCAGTACTTC.

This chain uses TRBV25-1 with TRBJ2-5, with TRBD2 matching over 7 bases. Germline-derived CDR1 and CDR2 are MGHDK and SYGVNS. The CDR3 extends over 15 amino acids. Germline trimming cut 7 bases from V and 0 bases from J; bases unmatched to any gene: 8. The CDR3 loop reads CASKRGDPYQETQYF. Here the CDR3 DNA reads TGTGCCAGCAAGCGGGGAGACCCGTACCAAGAGACCCAGTACTTC.

The CDR3 sequence: CASRVGGVYQPQHF. The CDR3 nucleotides read TGTGCCAGCAGGGTGGGCGGGGTTTATCAGCCCCAGCATTTT. The chain recombines TRBV6-5 with TRBJ1-5; unclear D gene. V gave up 6 bases and J gave up 5 bases, with 14 bases separating them. The CDR3 contains 14 residues. Germline V gene data show CDR1 as MNHEY and CDR2 as SVGAGI.

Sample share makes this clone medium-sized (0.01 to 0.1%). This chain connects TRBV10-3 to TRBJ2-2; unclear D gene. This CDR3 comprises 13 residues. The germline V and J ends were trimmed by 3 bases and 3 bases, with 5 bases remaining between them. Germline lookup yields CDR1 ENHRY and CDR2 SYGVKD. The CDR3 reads CAISDQDTGELFF. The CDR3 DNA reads TGTGCCATCAGTGATCAGGACACCGGGGAGCTGTTTTTT.

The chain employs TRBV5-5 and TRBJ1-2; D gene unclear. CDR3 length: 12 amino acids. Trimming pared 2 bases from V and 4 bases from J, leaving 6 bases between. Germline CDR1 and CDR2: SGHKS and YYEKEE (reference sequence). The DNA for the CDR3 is TGTGCCAGCAGCTTAGACCCCTATGGCTACACCTTC. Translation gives CASSLDPYGYTF.